This TCR beta chain was profiled in a study of spatial heterogeneity in lung cancer (dated by TCRdb to about 2019). As for the study more broadly: More beta-chain than alpha-chain transcripts were consistently detected, likely reflecting higher beta-chain transcript abundance. The study quantitatively compared TCR alpha and beta repertoires across multiple tumor regions, matched nontumor lung and blood in non-small cell lung cancer. In the raw uncorrected reads, each unique combination of TCR and UMI appeared more than ten times on average. Nonsynonymous mutation counts, determined by whole-exome sequencing of tumor tissue, were related to TCR repertoire features. At surgery, over 200 tumor regions, 64 matched nontumor lung samples and more than 55 PBMC samples were TCR-sequenced for both alpha and beta chains.

This clonotype was recorded at least ten times. The antigen it binds to is not known. No much larger clone is present one base from it, and per-base qualities are unavailable. The time point label, read with the paper, signifies: sample taken at primary tumor resection. For TCR sequencing, whole RNA was extracted from tumor and nontumor lung tissue, or from cryopreserved PBMC samples, and no cell sorting was done. Samples were obtained from approximately 76 patients with early-stage, untreated non-small cell lung cancer from the lung TRACERx cohort. A patient was chosen for TCR sequencing only when enough RNA was available from at least two tumor regions. The paper's findings and limits, for the study overall: Ubiquitous expanded tumor TCRs were found in blood more often at tumor resection than at routine follow-up. Confirming at a functional level the hypothesis that regional TCRs recognize regional mutations was considered to require additional single-cell paired TCR alpha and beta sequencing.

Receptors were amplified or captured by 5' RACE. For sequencing, a NextSeq 500 was employed. In the TCR library protocol, a unique molecular identifier was attached to each TCR cDNA molecule so that PCR and sequencing errors could be corrected. The source study handled its data this way. TCR identification, UMI-based error correction and CDR3 extraction were all carried out with Decombinator tools. Expanded TCRs were defined as those above a frequency of 2 per 1,000, corresponding to the top 1% of the tumor frequency distribution. Rényi diversity was computed with the R vegan package after subsampling each repertoire 100 times to 5,000 TCRs. CDR3 similarity networks were built from amino acid triplet string-kernel similarity, connecting CDR3s with pairwise similarity above 0.82. The public sequencing data were trimmed at Q25 with fastp and processed into clonotypes with MiXCR by TCRdb, which kept only in-frame beta chains. Rows are unified per CDR3 protein, each entry keeping the most common DNA and genes. The V and J calls were determined by TCRdb, not by the authors. Across this sample there are about 39,000 distinct CDR3 sequences, with 4.5% to 6% seen only once. 11% of the sample is in the top ten clones.

This receptor was taken from a male donor with early-stage non-small cell lung cancer. This material consisted of PBMCs, taken at surgery.

The CDR3 here reads CASSLSAGGAVDTQYF. The DNA sequence follows: TGTGCCAGCAGTTTATCGGCGGGGGGGGCAGTAGATACGCAGTATTTT. The receptor chain draws on TRBV27 and TRBJ2-3; TRBD2 lines up with 9 middle nucleotides. CDR3 length: 16 amino acids, cysteine to phenylalanine. CDR3 DNA only is kept here, 48 bases in frame from base 1. V and J are trimmed by 0 bases and 5 bases, and the gene matches miss 6 bases of the junction. Based on the germline V gene (reference sequence), the CDR1 and CDR2 sequences are MNHEY and SMNVEV.